This T cell receptor (beta chain) comes out of a study of shared clonotypes between healthy human individuals. Regarding the study as a whole: Non-shared clonotypes had lower generation probabilities than those shared by all four donors.

Regarding this clone: What it binds is unknown.

The naive CD8 subset, CD45RO-negative cells positively selected for CCR7, excluded terminally differentiated effector memory CD45RA+ cells. The assay was immunoSEQ multiplex PCR, and TCRdb's table has in-frame clones only and misses some. Altogether about 2.2 million clones are present, 93% being singletons, with the ten largest covering over 1.5%. The sequenced sample consisted of naive CD8+ T cells from PBMCs. The source of this sequence is a man younger than 35 in good health. Some clones in this sample may be carry-over from other donors' samples.

The CDR3 DNA is TGTGCCAGCAGGCCCCCCCCCAGCATGAACACTGAAGCTTTCTTT. Translating it yields CASRPPPSMNTEAFF. The gene calls are TRBV2 and TRBJ1-1; D gene unclear. Trimming left V 6 bases short and J 0 bases short, with 14 bases between. CDR3 length: 15 amino acids. Germline values: CDR1 SNHLY, CDR2 FYNNEI.